What follows are 18 T cell receptor beta chains derived from one specimen sequenced in a study of PD-L1 blockade in urothelial cancer. Described time point: pretreatment peripheral blood. Using immunoSEQ multiplex PCR, the repertoire was profiled, and TCRdb retains in-frame clones only, with some absent. The sample lists more than 45,000 clones, about three quarters occurring once. This sample comprised PBMCs, obtained around atezolizumab (anti-PD-L1) treatment. The source of these receptors is a man between 65 and 85 years old with urothelial cancer.

The CDR3 DNA reads TGCGCCAGCAGCCTCGAGGGGGCAACTAATGAAAAACTGTTTTTT. Protein product: CASSLEGATNEKLFF. The chain uses TRBV5-1 and TRBJ1-4; tentative D call: TRBD1 (6 bases). This CDR3 contains 15 residues. V lost 4 bases and J lost 0, with 10 bases in between. The germline V gene encodes CDR1 SGHRS and CDR2 YFSETQ.

The rearrangement joins TRBV4-2 to TRBJ1-3; D remains ambiguous. CDR3 size: 15 residues. Per the germline V gene, CDR1 is LGHNA and CDR2 is YNFKEQ. The germline V and J ends were trimmed by 5 bases and 0 bases, with 11 bases remaining between them. The CDR3 DNA sequence: TGTGCCAGCAGCAACTGGAGGGACTCTGGAAACACCATATATTTT. The encoded protein is CASSNWRDSGNTIYF.

Points on this clone: Different DNA sequences within this sample yield the same CDR3. The rearrangement uses TRBV4-3 and TRBJ2-3; 10 positions match TRBD2. The CDR3 extends over 17 amino acids. Germline assignment: CDR1 LGHNA and CDR2 YSLEER. Unmatched junction bases numbered 6, after V lost 0 bases and J lost 3 bases. In DNA, the CDR3 is TGCGCCAGCAGCCAAGACTCGGCTAGCGGGGGAACAGATACGCAGTATTTT. Translating it yields CASSQDSASGGTDTQYF.

This chain uses TRBV27 with TRBJ2-7; 9 bases line up with TRBD1. V trimming: 6 bases; J trimming: 3 bases; junction bases outside the gene matches: 9. The CDR3 is 15 amino acids. Germline values: CDR1 MNHEY, CDR2 SMNVEV (reference sequence). This CDR3 is CASSWGTGTFYEQYF. The CDR3 nucleotides read TGTGCCAGCAGCTGGGGGACAGGGACCTTCTACGAGCAGTACTTC.

The chain recombines TRBV27 with TRBJ2-6; 7 positions agree with TRBD1. The CDR3 has 17 amino acids. Germline CDR1 is MNHEY and CDR2 is SMNVEV (reference sequence). Trimming removed 2 bases from V and 2 bases from J; junction bases left unmatched: 6. CDR3 nucleotide sequence: TGTGCCAGCAGTTTAAACAGGGGCTTGGCTGGGGCCAACGTCCTGACTTTC. Encoded protein: CASSLNRGLAGANVLTF.

The chain joins TRBV2 to TRBJ2-7, with 7 bases fitting TRBD2. This CDR3 spans 14 amino acids. The germline CDR1 and CDR2 sequences are SNHLY and FYNNEI. V was pared by 4 bases and J by 6 bases, with 9 bases of the junction left unmatched. CDR3 loop: CASSGQAGRSEQYF. The CDR3 region has the DNA TGTGCCAGCAGTGGGCAAGCGGGGCGGTCCGAGCAGTACTTC.

The rearrangement joins TRBV7-2 to TRBJ2-1, with 13 nucleotides matching TRBD2. CDR1 SGHTA and CDR2 FQGNSA come from the germline V gene. The CDR3 spans 16 residues. The junction had 4 bases not matched to a gene; V was cut back by 5 bases and J by 3 bases. The CDR3 nucleotides are TGTGCCAGCAGCAGGACTAGCGGGAGACGCTACAATGAGCAGTTCTTC. The encoded protein is CASSRTSGRRYNEQFF.

The J gene is TRBJ2-2, the V gene TRBV7-2; D call uncertain. Trimming took off 5 bases at V and 6 bases at J, with 10 bases between the two ends. CDR1 and CDR2 (germline): SGHTA, FQGNSA. The CDR3 covers 13 residues. The CDR3 here is CASSKRRAGELFF. CDR3 DNA sequence: TGTGCCAGCAGCAAGAGGAGAGCCGGGGAGCTGTTTTTT. Drawing the rest from reference TRBV7-2 and TRBJ2-2, the complete variable domain is GAGVSQSPSNKVTEKGKDVELRCDPISGHTALYWYRQSLGQGLEFLIYFQGNSAPDKSGLPSDRFSAERTGGSVSTLTIQRTQQEDSAVYLCASSKRRAGELFFGEGSRLTVL.

This chain connects TRBV11-3 to TRBJ2-7, with D tentatively TRBD1 (5 bases). The germline V gene encodes CDR1 SGHNT and CDR2 YENEEA. Trimming removed 5 bases from V and 0 bases from J, with 11 bases in between. The CDR3 is 14 residues long. CDR3 in amino acids: CASSIRQGSYEQYF. CDR3 DNA: TGTGCCAGCAGCATTAGGCAGGGCTCCTACGAGCAGTACTTC.

V gene TRBV6-1 combines with J gene TRBJ1-5, with a weak D call TRBD1 (6 bases). Looked up from germline, CDR1 is MNHNS and CDR2 is SASEGT. Trimming removed 4 bases from V and 2 bases from J, with 12 bases in between. CDR3 length equals 15 residues. CDR3 sequence: CASSGPRTGNQPQHF. CDR3 nucleotides: TGTGCCAGCAGTGGACCTAGGACAGGCAATCAGCCCCAGCATTTT.

Regarding this clone: Other DNA sequences in this specimen translate into the identical CDR3. The chain carries TRBV28 and TRBJ1-1; D is uncertain. Germline values: CDR1 MDHEN, CDR2 SYDVKM. The V and J ends lost 5 bases and 1 base respectively, with 2 bases between them. CDR3 length equals 11 residues. This CDR3 reads CASSRNTEAFF. Written as DNA, the CDR3 is TGTGCCAGCAGTCGGAACACTGAAGCTTTCTTT.

This clone is termed medium-sized. V usage is TRBV19 and J usage is TRBJ1-1, with 7 bases lining up with TRBD1. The J segment lost 10 bases and the V segment lost 5 bases, leaving 16 bases of the junction unmatched. Germline CDR1 reads LNHDA; CDR2 reads SQIVND (reference sequence). The CDR3 totals 15 residues. CDR3 DNA: TGTGCCAGTAGTTCGTACCGAACAGGGGCGCCGGGAGCTTTCTTT. The encoded protein is CASSSYRTGAPGAFF.

The V gene is TRBV7-3, the J gene TRBJ2-1; TRBD1 matches at 7 bases. After removal of 5 bases from V and 4 bases from J, the junction contained 5 bases not matched to a gene. The CDR3 contains 14 residues. Germline V gene data show CDR1 as SGHTA and CDR2 as FQGTGA. The CDR3 here is CASSPDRWYNEQFF. CDR3 DNA: TGTGCCAGCAGCCCGGACAGGTGGTACAATGAGCAGTTCTTC.

The sample holds a few counts of this clone. V gene TRBV19 combines with J gene TRBJ1-4; TRBD1 aligns across 10 bases. CDR3 length: 15 amino acids. V trimming: 5 bases; J trimming: 7 bases; junction bases outside the gene matches: 7. Germline-derived CDR1 and CDR2 are LNHDA and SQIVND (reference sequence). CDR3 in amino acids: CASSLRQGAGEKLFF. In DNA, the CDR3 is TGTGCCAGTAGTCTCCGACAGGGGGCCGGTGAAAAACTGTTTTTT.

The chain has TRBV6-1 and TRBJ2-2; 8 positions agree with TRBD1. CDR1 and CDR2 from the germline V gene are MNHNS and SASEGT. V trimming: 4 bases; J trimming: 4 bases; junction bases outside the gene matches: 5. This CDR3 spans 15 amino acids. The CDR3 DNA sequence: TGTGCCAGCAGTGGGACAGGGTCGGTCACCGGGGAGCTGTTTTTT. As protein: CASSGTGSVTGELFF.

A word on this clone: At the DNA level, this CDR3 is encoded by other sequences in the same sample as well. The chain uses TRBV4-1 and TRBJ1-2; D is unresolved. CDR1 is MGHRA, CDR2 YSYEKL, per germline. The CDR3 is 15 residues long. V lost 3 bases and J lost 1, with 12 bases in between. The CDR3 protein is CASSQAVGGNYGYTF. The DNA for the CDR3 is TGCGCCAGCAGCCAGGCGGTGGGAGGTAACTATGGCTACACCTTC.

V is TRBV7-9 and J is TRBJ1-4; 7 bases fit TRBD1. Trimming took 3 bases from V and 4 from J; bases not matched to a gene: 2. Germline V gene sequence: CDR1 SEHNR, CDR2 FQNEAQ (reference sequence). The CDR3 consists of 14 residues. CDR3 coding DNA: TGTGCCAGCAGCTTTCGGGACAGTAATGAAAAACTGTTTTTT. Its translation: CASSFRDSNEKLFF.

The chain has TRBV5-1 and TRBJ1-2, with D hard to call. The CDR3 is made up of 15 amino acids. Between the trimmed V and J ends, which lost 4 bases and 4 bases, there was a span of 17 bases. Germline CDR1 reads SGHRS; CDR2 reads YFSETQ. As DNA, the CDR3 is TGCGCCAGCAGCCAAGGTGTGGCAGCGTCCTATGGCTACACCTTC. This encodes CASSQGVAASYGYTF.